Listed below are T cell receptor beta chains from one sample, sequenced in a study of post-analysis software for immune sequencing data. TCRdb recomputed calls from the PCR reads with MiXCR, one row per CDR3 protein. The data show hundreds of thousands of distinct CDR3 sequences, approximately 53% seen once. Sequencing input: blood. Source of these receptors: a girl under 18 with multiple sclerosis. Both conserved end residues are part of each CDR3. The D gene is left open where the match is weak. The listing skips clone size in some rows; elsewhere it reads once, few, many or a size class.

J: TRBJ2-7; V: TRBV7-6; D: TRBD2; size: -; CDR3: CASSLARLAGESEQYF; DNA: TGTGCCAGCAGCTTAGCCCGACTAGCGGGGGAGTCCGAGCAGTACTTC
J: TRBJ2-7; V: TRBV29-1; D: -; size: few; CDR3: CSANDGTYEQYF; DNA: TGCAGCGCCAACGACGGAACCTACGAGCAGTACTTC
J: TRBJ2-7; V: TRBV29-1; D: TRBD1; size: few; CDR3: CSVEAGSGGNEQYF; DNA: TGCAGCGTTGAGGCCGGTTCAGGGGGCAACGAGCAGTACTTC
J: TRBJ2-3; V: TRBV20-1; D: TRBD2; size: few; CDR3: CSASRGTLAGRTDTQYF; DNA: TGCAGTGCTAGCCGGGGCACGTTAGCGGGCCGCACAGATACGCAGTATTTT
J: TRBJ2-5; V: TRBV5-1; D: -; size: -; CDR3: CASSLERPDQAQETQYF; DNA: TGCGCCAGCAGCTTGGAAAGGCCAGATCAAGCCCAAGAGACCCAGTACTTC
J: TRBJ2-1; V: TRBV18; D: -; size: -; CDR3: CASSPKTRATTYNEQFF; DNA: TGTGCCAGCTCACCTAAGACGAGGGCGACCACCTACAATGAGCAGTTCTTC
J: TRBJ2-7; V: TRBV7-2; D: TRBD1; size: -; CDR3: CASSLGGGQGYEQYF; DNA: TGTGCCAGCAGCTTAGGAGGAGGACAGGGCTACGAGCAGTACTTC
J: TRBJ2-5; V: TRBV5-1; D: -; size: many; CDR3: CASSLGTQETQYF; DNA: TGTGCCAGCAGTTTAGGAACACAAGAGACCCAGTACTTC
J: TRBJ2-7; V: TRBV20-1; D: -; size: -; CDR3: CSGQAGTSYEQYF; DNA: TGCAGTGGGCAAGCAGGGACCTCTTACGAGCAGTACTTC
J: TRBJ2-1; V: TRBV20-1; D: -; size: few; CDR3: CSAPRNGPNEQFF; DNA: TGCAGTGCTCCGCGTAATGGACCCAATGAGCAGTTCTTC
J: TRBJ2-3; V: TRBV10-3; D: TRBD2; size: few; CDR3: CAISSSGGPANTQYF; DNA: TGTGCCATCAGCTCTAGCGGGGGACCCGCAAATACGCAGTATTTT
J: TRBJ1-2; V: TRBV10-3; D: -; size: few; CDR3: CAISESPQGSYGYTF; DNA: TGTGCCATCAGTGAGTCGCCCCAGGGTTCCTATGGCTACACCTTC
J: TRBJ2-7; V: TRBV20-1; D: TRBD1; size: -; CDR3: CSAKGGTGYYEQYF; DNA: TGCAGTGCTAAGGGAGGGACAGGGTACTACGAGCAGTACTTC
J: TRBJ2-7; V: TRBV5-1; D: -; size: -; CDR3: CASSLAGASTYEQYF; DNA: TGCGCCAGCAGCTTGGCCGGGGCTAGCACCTACGAGCAGTACTTC
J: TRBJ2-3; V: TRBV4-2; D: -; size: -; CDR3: CASSQEVMGADTQYF; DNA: TGTGCCAGCAGCCAAGAGGTGATGGGGGCAGATACGCAGTATTTT
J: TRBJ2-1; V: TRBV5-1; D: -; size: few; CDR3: CASSLEWQGDEQFF; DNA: TGCGCCAGCAGCTTGGAGTGGCAAGGGGATGAGCAGTTCTTC
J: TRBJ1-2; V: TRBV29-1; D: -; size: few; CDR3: CSVVSGDRQAGYTF; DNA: TGCAGCGTTGTGTCCGGAGACAGACAAGCTGGCTACACCTTC
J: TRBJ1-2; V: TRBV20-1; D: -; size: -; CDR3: CSASAQGAANYGYTF; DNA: TGCAGTGCTAGTGCACAGGGCGCAGCTAACTATGGCTACACCTTC
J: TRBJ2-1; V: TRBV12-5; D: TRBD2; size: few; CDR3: CASALMTSGGSYNEQFF; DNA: TGTGCTAGTGCCTTAATGACTAGCGGGGGCTCCTACAATGAGCAGTTCTTC
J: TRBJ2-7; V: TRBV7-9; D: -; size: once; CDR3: CASSLTGAVTLYEQYF; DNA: TGTGCCAGCAGCCTGACGGGGGCCGTGACCCTCTACGAGCAGTACTTC
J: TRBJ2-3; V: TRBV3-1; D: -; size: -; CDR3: CASSQEIGTVVDTQYF; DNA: TGTGCCAGCAGCCAAGAGATCGGTACGGTGGTTGATACGCAGTATTTT
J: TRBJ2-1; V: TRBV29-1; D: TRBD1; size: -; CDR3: CSGNRGTYNEQFF; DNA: TGCAGCGGTAACAGGGGGACCTACAATGAGCAGTTCTTC
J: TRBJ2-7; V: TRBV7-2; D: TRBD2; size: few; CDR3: CASSTPGLAAYEQYF; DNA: TGTGCCAGCAGCACCCCGGGACTAGCAGCCTACGAGCAGTACTTC
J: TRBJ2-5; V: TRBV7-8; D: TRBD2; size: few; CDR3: CASSLGGGRGQETQYF; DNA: TGTGCCAGCAGCTTAGGGGGCGGGAGGGGCCAAGAGACCCAGTACTTC
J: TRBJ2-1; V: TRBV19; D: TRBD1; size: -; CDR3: CASSIARGRKFF; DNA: TGTGCCAGTAGTATAGCTAGGGGGCGGAAGTTCTTC
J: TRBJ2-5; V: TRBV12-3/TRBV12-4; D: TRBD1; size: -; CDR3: CASSSRDRLQETQYF; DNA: TGTGCCAGCAGTTCCCGGGACAGGCTCCAAGAGACCCAGTACTTC
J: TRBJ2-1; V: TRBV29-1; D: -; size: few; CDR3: CSVEGPFSYNEQFF; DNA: TGCAGCGTTGAAGGACCCTTCTCCTACAATGAGCAGTTCTTC
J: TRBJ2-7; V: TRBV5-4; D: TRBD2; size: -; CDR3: CASSLGGLAAAYEQYF; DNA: TGTGCCAGCAGCTTGGGGGGACTAGCGGCCGCCTACGAGCAGTACTTC
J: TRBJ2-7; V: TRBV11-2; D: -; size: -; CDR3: CASSLAEGAAYEQYF; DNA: TGTGCCAGCAGCTTGGCCGAGGGAGCGGCCTACGAGCAGTACTTC
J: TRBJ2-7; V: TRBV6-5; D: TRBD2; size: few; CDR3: CASSPPSGGAYEQYF; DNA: TGTGCCAGCAGTCCTCCTAGCGGGGGTGCCTACGAGCAGTACTTC
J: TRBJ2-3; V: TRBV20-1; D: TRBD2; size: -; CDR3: CSALAEYTDTQYF; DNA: TGCAGTGCTCTAGCGGAATACACAGATACGCAGTATTTT
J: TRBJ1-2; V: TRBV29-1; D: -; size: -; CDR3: CSVPGARDAPGAYGYTF; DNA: TGCAGCGTCCCCGGTGCGAGGGACGCTCCCGGGGCTTATGGCTACACCTTC
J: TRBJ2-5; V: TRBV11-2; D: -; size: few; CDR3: CASSNGLQETQYF; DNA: TGTGCCAGCAGCAATGGACTGCAAGAGACCCAGTACTTC
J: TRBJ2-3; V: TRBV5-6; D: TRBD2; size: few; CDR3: CASSLELAGIGADTQYF; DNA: TGTGCCAGCAGCTTGGAACTAGCGGGAATCGGCGCAGATACGCAGTATTTT
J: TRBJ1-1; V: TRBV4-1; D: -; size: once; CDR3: CASSLPTVSTEAFF; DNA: TGTGCCAGCAGCTTACCGACAGTCAGCACTGAAGCTTTCTTT
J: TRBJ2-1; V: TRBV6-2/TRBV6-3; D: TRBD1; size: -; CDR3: CASSYPDRGRQFF; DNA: TGTGCCAGCAGTTACCCGGACAGGGGGCGTCAGTTCTTC
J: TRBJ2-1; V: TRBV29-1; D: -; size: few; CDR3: CSVERGFLNEQFF; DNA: TGCAGCGTTGAACGGGGCTTCTTGAATGAGCAGTTCTTC
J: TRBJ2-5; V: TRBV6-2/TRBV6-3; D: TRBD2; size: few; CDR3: CASTPRGLAGAVPEETQYF; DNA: TGTGCCAGCACCCCCCGGGGACTAGCGGGGGCCGTACCAGAAGAGACCCAGTACTTC
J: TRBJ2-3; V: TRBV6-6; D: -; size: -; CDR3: CASSYLRGTDTQYF; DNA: TGTGCCAGCAGTTACTTGCGGGGCACAGATACGCAGTATTTT
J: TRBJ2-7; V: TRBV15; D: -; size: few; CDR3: CATSRPGVSYEQYF; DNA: TGTGCCACCAGCAGACCGGGTGTCTCCTACGAGCAGTACTTC
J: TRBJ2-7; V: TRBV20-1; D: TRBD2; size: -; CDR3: CSAPKEAGGDEQYF; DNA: TGCAGTGCTCCGAAGGAAGCGGGGGGCGACGAGCAGTACTTC
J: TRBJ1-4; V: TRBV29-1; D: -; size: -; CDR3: CSAGGRFNEKLFF; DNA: TGCAGCGCCGGAGGACGTTTTAATGAAAAACTGTTTTTT
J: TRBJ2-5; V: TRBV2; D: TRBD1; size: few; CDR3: CASRRDREGVKTQYF; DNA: TGTGCCAGCAGAAGGGACAGGGAAGGAGTAAAGACCCAGTACTTC
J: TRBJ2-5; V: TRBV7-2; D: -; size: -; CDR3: CASSFGQPQETQYF; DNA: TGTGCCAGCAGTTTTGGACAGCCTCAAGAGACCCAGTACTTC
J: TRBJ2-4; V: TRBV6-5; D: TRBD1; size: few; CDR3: CASTGEGAAKNIQYF; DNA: TGTGCCAGCACCGGCGAGGGGGCCGCCAAAAACATTCAGTACTTC
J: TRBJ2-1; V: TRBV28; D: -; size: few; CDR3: CASRAEGGVGNEQFF; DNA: TGTGCCAGTAGAGCAGAAGGGGGGGTTGGCAATGAGCAGTTCTTC
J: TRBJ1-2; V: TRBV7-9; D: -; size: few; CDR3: CASSLPGLNYGYTF; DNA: TGTGCCAGCAGCTTACCGGGTTTGAACTATGGCTACACCTTC
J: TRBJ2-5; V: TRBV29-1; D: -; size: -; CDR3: CSVDMKSSGEQYF; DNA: TGCAGCGTTGATATGAAATCCTCGGGAGAGCAGTACTTC
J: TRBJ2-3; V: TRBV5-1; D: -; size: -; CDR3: CASSDSTVLGTDTQYF; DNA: TGCGCCAGCAGCGACTCGACAGTCTTGGGCACAGATACGCAGTATTTT
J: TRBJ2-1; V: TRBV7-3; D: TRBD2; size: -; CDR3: CASSGLAGARAHNEQFF; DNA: TGTGCCAGCAGTGGACTAGCGGGAGCTCGCGCCCACAATGAGCAGTTCTTC
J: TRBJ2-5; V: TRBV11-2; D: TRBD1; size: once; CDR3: CASSRQGRGEETQYF; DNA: TGTGCCAGCAGCCGACAGGGGAGAGGAGAAGAGACCCAGTACTTC
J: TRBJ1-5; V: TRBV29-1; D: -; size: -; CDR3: CSAGPGSNQPQHF; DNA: TGCAGCGCCGGGCCGGGGAGCAATCAGCCCCAGCATTTT
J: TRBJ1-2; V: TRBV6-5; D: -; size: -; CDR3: CASSRGSGNYGYTF; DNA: TGTGCCAGCAGTCGTGGGTCAGGAAACTATGGCTACACCTTC
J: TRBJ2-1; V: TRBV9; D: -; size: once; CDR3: CASSVRADYGGVNEQFF; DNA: TGTGCCAGCAGCGTAAGGGCTGACTACGGTGGGGTGAATGAGCAGTTCTTC
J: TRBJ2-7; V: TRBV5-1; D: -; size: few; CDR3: CASSSDIPLSSYEQYF; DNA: TGCGCCAGCAGCTCAGACATCCCCCTGTCCTCCTACGAGCAGTACTTC
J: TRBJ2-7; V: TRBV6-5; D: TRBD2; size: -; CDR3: CASSYSQRGAPYEQYF; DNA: TGTGCCAGCAGTTACTCGCAGCGGGGGGCTCCCTACGAGCAGTACTTC
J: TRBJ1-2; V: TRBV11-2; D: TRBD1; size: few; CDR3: CASSLTGSGGYTF; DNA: TGTGCCAGCAGCTTGACAGGGTCTGGTGGCTACACCTTC